This TCR beta chain emerged from a study of blood T cell repertoires in COVID-19. Study information: Specimens from acute and convalescent COVID-19 originated in the United States, Italy and Spain. T cells, B-cell-depleted T cells, or PBMCs provided the cDNA or gDNA that served as material.

Seattle participants joined during active infection and were tracked over time. This CDR3 has 15 residues. Germline V gene lookup returns CDR1 MNHEY and CDR2 SVGAGI. V was pared by 1 base and J by 5 bases, with 5 bases of the junction left unmatched. This clone was seen just once. In the source study's methods: Amplifying reference gene primers gave estimates of nucleated cell counts. Sequencing was performed with immunoSEQ multiplex PCR; in TCRdb, only in-frame clones are kept and a portion is missing. The V and J calls and clone size are taken from that table; D and trimming were inferred from the DNA. This repertoire shows about 170,000 clones, about nine tenths found once; its top ten account for approximately 11%.

The sequenced material came from peripheral blood. The sequence was collected from a woman aged 55-69 years with COVID-19, enrolled during active disease. The rearrangement links TRBV6-5 to TRBJ1-1; 9 bases are shared with TRBD1. CDR3 nucleotide sequence: TGTGCCAGCAGTTACTACCGGGACAGGGATACTGAAGCTTTCTTT. Encoded protein: CASSYYRDRDTEAFF.